Given below is one TCR beta chain in context. The sample comes from a study of spatial heterogeneity in lung cancer. Study overall: Alpha-chain sequences were consistently detected less often than beta-chain sequences.

Noted time point: blood at routine non-recurrence follow-up after resection. Whole RNA came from tumor, nontumor lung or frozen PBMC and was sequenced without being sorted. V was pared by 3 bases and J by 1 base, with 7 bases between. Germline CDR1 is SGHTA and CDR2 is FQGNSA. The CDR3 consists of 14 residues. TCRdb redid the calling of the 5' RACE reads with MiXCR, one entry per CDR3 protein. Among tens of thousands of distinct CDR3 sequences listed, 7.4% were seen once. This receptor was identified in a female donor with early-stage non-small cell lung cancer. The chain uses TRBV7-2 and TRBJ1-3; the D gene is possibly TRBD1 (5 bases). Sample: PBMCs, taken at follow-up. The CDR3 DNA is TGTGCCAGCAGCTTTGGGGGGTCTGGAAACACCATATATTTT. This translates into CASSFGGSGNTIYF.